The 14 T cell receptor beta chains in this list originate from one sample, sequenced in a study of shared clonotypes between healthy human individuals. Measured with immunoSEQ multiplex PCR; TCRdb has only the in-frame clones, and not every one. The sample contains approximately 470,000 clones, around 80% of which appear only once. Sequencing used PBMCs. These receptors all stem from a woman in her thirties or forties in good health. Some clones in this sample may be carry-over from other donors' samples.

Here the CDR3 DNA reads TGTGCCAGCAGCCCCTTAGTGGCGGGAGGTGAGCAGTTCTTC. Translation gives CASSPLVAGGEQFF. The V gene is TRBV7-9, the J gene TRBJ2-1; 8 bases are a match to TRBD2. Looked up from germline, CDR1 is SEHNR and CDR2 is FQNEAQ (reference sequence). V lost 5 bases, J lost 9 bases, and 9 bases stayed unmatched. This CDR3 is built from 14 residues.

The CDR3 loop reads CASSQTAMDSPLHF. CDR3 DNA sequence: TGCGCCAGCAGCCAAACAGCTATGGATTCACCCCTCCACTTT. The chain couples TRBV5-1 to TRBJ1-6; no clear D. Germline V CDR1 and CDR2: SGHRS, YFSETQ. Trimming cost V 4 bases and J 8 bases, with 13 bases left between them. The CDR3 is made up of 14 amino acids.

CDR3 in DNA: TGTGCCTGGAATGGCGGTCTAGCGAGGGACACCGGGGAGCTGTTTTTT. Its protein is CAWNGGLARDTGELFF. V gene TRBV30 combines with J gene TRBJ2-2; possible D gene TRBD2, 6 bases. The CDR3 is made up of 16 amino acids. CDR1 is GTSNPN and CDR2 is SVGIG in the germline V gene (reference sequence). The ends were cut back, 4 bases at V and 3 bases at J, with 18 bases in the middle.

The chain joins TRBV18 to TRBJ1-1; 8 bases align to TRBD1. The CDR3 is made up of 13 amino acids. The ends lost 6 bases at V and 6 bases at J; junction bases unmatched: 6. Germline V gene lookup returns CDR1 KGHSH and CDR2 LQKENI. The CDR3 sequence: CASSDAGQAEAFF. The DNA of the CDR3 is TGTGCCAGCTCCGATGCGGGACAGGCTGAAGCTTTCTTT.

The gene calls are TRBV12-5 and TRBJ2-4, with a tentative D call TRBD2 (6 bases). Germline V gene lookup returns CDR1 LGHNT and CDR2 FRNRAP. This CDR3 is 17 amino acids long. In DNA form, the CDR3 reads TGTGTCCCGTTCGGGGGTGCCCCTTCTCAAATTAAAAACATTCAGTACTTC. As protein: CVPFGGAPSQIKNIQYF.

V and J are TRBV19 and TRBJ1-1; D remains unclear. This CDR3 is 11 amino acids long. The germline V and J ends were trimmed by 3 bases and 6 bases, with 5 bases remaining between them. Looked up from germline, CDR1 is LNHDA and CDR2 is SQIVND (reference sequence). This chain's CDR3 is CASSMSAEAFF. In nucleotides, the CDR3 is TGTGCCAGTAGTATGTCGGCTGAAGCTTTCTTT.

This clone came up many times. Other DNA sequences in this specimen translate into the identical CDR3. The chain links TRBV6-5 to TRBJ1-4; TRBD1 agrees at 9 bases. The CDR3 loop spans 15 amino acids. Germline CDR1 and CDR2: MNHEY and SVGAGI. The ends lost 0 bases at V and 8 bases at J; junction bases unmatched: 4. The DNA of the CDR3 is TGTGCCAGCAGTTACTCGACAGGGGGAGTGGAAAAACTGTTTTTT. It specifies CASSYSTGGVEKLFF.

This clone was counted only a few times. The chain has TRBV5-4 and TRBJ2-5, with 12 positions matching TRBD2. The CDR3 runs 17 residues. Trimming cost V 4 bases and J 2 bases; bases outside gene matches: 9. Germline-derived CDR1 and CDR2 are SGHNT and YYREEE (reference sequence). The CDR3 DNA sequence: TGTGCCAGCAGCCCAGGGACTAGCGGGCGTGAGCAAGAGACCCAGTACTTC. Translation gives CASSPGTSGREQETQYF.

This chain connects TRBV19 to TRBJ2-1; 12 bases are shared with TRBD1. V was pared by 4 bases and J by 1 base, with 11 bases of the junction left unmatched. CDR1 is LNHDA, CDR2 SQIVND, per germline (reference sequence). The CDR3 covers 19 residues. The CDR3: CASSTGTGGFSGSYNEQFF. CDR3 in DNA: TGTGCCAGTAGTACCGGGACAGGGGGCTTCTCCGGATCCTACAATGAGCAGTTCTTC.

This clone occurred many times. This chain links TRBV5-1 with TRBJ2-3; D may be TRBD2 (6 bases). Per germline, CDR1 SGHRS and CDR2 YFSETQ. This CDR3 spans 14 amino acids. The V end was cut by 0 bases, the J end by 3 bases, with 8 bases between. CDR3 nucleotide sequence: TGCGCCAGCAGCTTGGGGGAGGTGACAGATACGCAGTATTTT. Its protein is CASSLGEVTDTQYF.

This clone occurred many times. This sequence joins TRBV19 and TRBJ2-1; 13 bases align to TRBD2. V was pared by 6 bases and J by 10 bases, with 12 bases of the junction left unmatched. Germline V gene sequence: CDR1 LNHDA, CDR2 SQIVND (reference sequence). The CDR3 is 16 residues long. CDR3 nucleotides: TGTGCCAGTAGCCCAAGTCGGACTAGCGGGGGCTCCGAGCAGTTCTTC. Translating gives CASSPSRTSGGSEQFF.

On this clone itself: This may be a read error: a much more frequent sequence differs by one nucleotide. The same CDR3 can be traced to other DNA sequences in this sample. CDR3 in amino acids: CASSLLESGSSYEQYF. As DNA, the CDR3 is TGCGCCAGCAGTTTATTAGAAAGCGGGAGCTCCTACGAGCAGTACTTC. This sequence joins TRBV27 and TRBJ2-7; TRBD2 matches at 8 bases. The CDR3 runs 16 residues. From germline, CDR1 is MNHEY and CDR2 SMNVEV (reference sequence).

This sequence joins TRBV7-2 and TRBJ1-1; 7 nucleotides match TRBD1. Germline assignment: CDR1 SGHTA and CDR2 FQGNSA. The V gene end was trimmed by 5 bases and the J gene end by 12 bases; junction bases not matched to a gene: 18. This CDR3 is 15 amino acids long. The CDR3 coding sequence is TGTGCCAGCAGCACCTCCCTAGGGGGCGCAGAGAAAACTTTCTTT. Its translation is CASSTSLGGAEKTFF.

The chain combines TRBV27 with TRBJ2-7, with 16 bases fitting TRBD2. V lost 6 bases and J lost 2; bases outside the gene matches: 13. Germline values: CDR1 MNHEY, CDR2 SMNVEV (reference sequence). The CDR3 is 19 amino acids. The CDR3 DNA is TGTGCCAGCAGACCAACCGGGACTAGCGGGAGGGCCTACCCCTACGAGCAGTACTTC. Its protein is CASRPTGTSGRAYPYEQYF.